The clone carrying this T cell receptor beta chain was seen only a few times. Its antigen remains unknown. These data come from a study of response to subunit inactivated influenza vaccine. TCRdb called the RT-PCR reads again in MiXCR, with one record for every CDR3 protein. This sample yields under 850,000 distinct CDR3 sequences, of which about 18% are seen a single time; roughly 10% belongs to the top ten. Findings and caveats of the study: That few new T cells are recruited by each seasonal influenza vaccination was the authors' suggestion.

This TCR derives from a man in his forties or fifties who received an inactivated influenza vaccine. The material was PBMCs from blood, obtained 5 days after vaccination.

This CDR3 is CASSLEPITGELFF. The CDR3 bases are TGTGCCAGCAGCTTAGAACCGATCACCGGGGAGCTGTTTTTT. This chain connects TRBV7-2 to TRBJ2-2; D unclear. This CDR3 contains 14 residues. Germline CDR1 SGHTA, CDR2 FQGNSA. Trimming removed 1 base from V and 4 bases from J, with 7 bases in between.